These T cell receptor beta chains were read from a single sample in a study of CD8+ T cells in alopecia areata. Libraries were prepared by immunoSEQ multiplex PCR; TCRdb keeps only in-frame clonotypes and omits some of them. The repertoire has more than 100,000 clones, 55% of them found once; the top ten carry around 8.5%. Sequenced input: CD4+ T cells sorted from blood. The receptor source for this set is a human donor in good health. The CDR3 runs from the conserved cysteine through the conserved F or W. The D gene is left open where the match is weak. For some rows the clone size is stated as once, few or many, or as a class when expanded; others skip it.

TRBV4-1	.	.	TRBJ1-6	TGCGCCAGCAGCCAAGGGGCCGGGACACGAAAAGACGGCCTCCACTTT	CASSQGAGTRKDGLHF
TRBV2	few	TRBD1	TRBJ2-6	TGTGCCAGCAGTGAAGCGGGACAGGGACGCTCTGGGGCCAACGTCCTGACTTTC	CASSEAGQGRSGANVLTF
TRBV4-2	.	.	TRBJ1-2	TGTGCCAGCAGCCAAGATACCAGAGACTATGGCTACACCTTC	CASSQDTRDYGYTF
TRBV6-5	.	.	TRBJ2-3	TGTGCCAGCAGTTCCACGACAGCCACAGATACGCAGTATTTT	CASSSTTATDTQYF
TRBV25-1	.	.	TRBJ2-1	TGTGCCACCGGGGGATTGAGCTCCTACAATGAGCAGTTCTTC	CATGGLSSYNEQFF
TRBV29-1	.	.	TRBJ1-1	TGCAGCGTTGGGACCTTTGGGGTGAGGTTCACTGAAGCTTTCTTT	CSVGTFGVRFTEAFF
TRBV28	.	.	TRBJ2-2	TGTGCCAGCTCGGCGGGGCCTGGACAGAAGTACACCGGGGAGCTGTTTTTT	CASSAGPGQKYTGELFF
TRBV5-1	.	TRBD1	TRBJ1-1	TGCGCCAGCAGCTGGGACAGGGGGTCGTTTTTTGAAGCTTTCTTT	CASSWDRGSFFEAFF
TRBV11-2	.	.	TRBJ2-3	TGTGCCAGCAGCTTAGGGGCGGGGACTGATACGCAGTATTTT	CASSLGAGTDTQYF
TRBV29-1	.	.	TRBJ1-6	TGCAGCGGCCCAACCCTTATACAGGGAGCCTATAATTCACCCCTCCACTTT	CSGPTLIQGAYNSPLHF
TRBV30	.	TRBD2	TRBJ2-1	TGTGCCTGGAGTCGTCTAGCGGGGTATGGGCAGTTCTTC	CAWSRLAGYGQFF
TRBV30	.	.	TRBJ1-2	TGTGCCTGGAGTACGGGGACCGGCTACACCTTC	CAWSTGTGYTF
TRBV7-8	.	TRBD1	TRBJ1-2	TGTGCCAGCAGCAAGGGACAGGTGGACTATGGCTACACCTTC	CASSKGQVDYGYTF
TRBV7-9	.	.	TRBJ2-5	TGTGCCAGCAGCCTCGAGACTACTCAAGAGACCCAGTACTTC	CASSLETTQETQYF
TRBV7-2	.	TRBD2	TRBJ2-7	TGTGCCAGCAGCTTAGGGGGACTAGCGGCGGTGTTCGAGCAGTACTTC	CASSLGGLAAVFEQYF
TRBV29-1	.	.	TRBJ2-1	TGCAGCGTTGAGTTTAGGCAGGGGGGCGGCGATGAGCAGTTCTTC	CSVEFRQGGGDEQFF
TRBV18	.	.	TRBJ1-1	TGTGCCAGCTCAAAGGATCCGAACACTGAAGCTTTCTTT	CASSKDPNTEAFF
TRBV4-1	.	.	TRBJ2-5	TGCGCCAGCAGCCAGCGGGGCCAAGAGACCCAGTACTTC	CASSQRGQETQYF
TRBV25-1	.	.	TRBJ2-7	TGTGCCAGAGGGCACCACGAGCAGTACTTC	CARGHHEQYF
TRBV29-1	.	.	TRBJ2-2	TGCATCGGGACTCTGGGTAACACCGGGGAGCTGTTTTTT	CIGTLGNTGELFF
TRBV13	.	TRBD2	TRBJ2-5	TGTGCCAGCAGTCGGCCTCAAGCGGGGACGGAGACCCAGTACTTC	CASSRPQAGTETQYF
TRBV4-1	.	.	TRBJ1-1	TGCGCCAGCAGCTTTGGGACCACAGGGTTGAACACTGAAGCTTTCTTT	CASSFGTTGLNTEAFF
TRBV25-1	.	.	TRBJ2-3	TGTGCCAGCAGAGGCCAGGGAATTAAGACGAGCACAGATACGCAGTATTTT	CASRGQGIKTSTDTQYF
TRBV29-1	.	.	TRBJ2-5	TGCAGCGTTGTTGAGGGTACGAAGACCCAGTACTTC	CSVVEGTKTQYF
TRBV7-2	.	TRBD2	TRBJ2-1	TGTGCCAGCAGCCCGCGGACTAGCGGGCATGAGCAGTTCTTC	CASSPRTSGHEQFF
TRBV29-1	.	.	TRBJ1-5	TGCAGCGTTGGGGGCGCGGATCAGCCCCAGCATTTT	CSVGGADQPQHF
TRBV5-1	.	.	TRBJ2-6	TGCGCCAGCAGCTTGGCACCTGGGGCCAACGTCCTGACTTTC	CASSLAPGANVLTF